The entry below describes one T cell receptor (beta chain). This clone came up once. No antigen is known for it. Base quality data are lacking; no much larger clone is found one base away. Library prep was done by the immunoSEQ multiplex PCR assay. A mixture of 60 forward primers for TCR Vbeta segments and 13 reverse primers for TCR Jbeta segments was used in the multiplex PCR. A multiplex PCR assay on genomic DNA amplified the CDR3 region of rearranged TCR beta genes. The amplified TCR beta libraries were sequenced on the Illumina HiSeq System as 87-base-pair reads. As for how the authors treated the data: In a later analysis, some 80 million unique TCR beta chains were counted across the 650 to 750 repertoires, and about 9.9 million of these chains were shared by at least two donors. A nearest-neighbor algorithm error-corrected the raw reads and collapsed the reads into unique sequences, merging closely related sequences to remove PCR and sequencing errors. CDR3 sequences were aligned to IMGT reference sequences to assign V, D and J gene segments. Each retained sequence needed at least a six-nucleotide match to both a V gene segment and a J gene segment. A rearrangement was called productive if the CDR3 had no stop codons and remained in frame with V and J, and every other rearrangement was called non-productive. Following IMGT convention, CDR3 was defined as the stretch from the second conserved V-encoded cysteine up to the conserved J-encoded phenylalanine. Sequences without an unambiguous match to a single V gene segment were excluded from the earlier analysis of about 640 of the donors. In an earlier analysis of several hundred of the donors, V segments were called functional above 56.7% productive rearrangements and were called segregating when the between-donor standard deviation exceeded 5%. A statistical classification framework was built to diagnose cytomegalovirus status from the catalog of TCR beta chain sequences. In a later analysis, V and J genes were assigned by comparing TCR nucleotide sequences against IMGT/GENE-DB human TR gene sequences. A later analysis assigned CDR3 sequences and most-parsimonious VDJ recombination scenarios with the TCRdist pipeline. In a later analysis, each TCR beta chain was defined by its CDR3 amino acid sequence together with its V-gene family, and reads without a unique V-gene family were excluded. A later analysis removed roughly 590 highly shared, low-generation-probability nucleotide sequences to deal with suspected cross-contamination and a sequencing artifact. For each public chain, a later analysis derived a clonal expansion index from normalized ranks of inferred template counts within each repertoire. Generation probabilities in a later analysis came from a VDJ recombination model fitted to out-of-frame rearrangements, and those results were checked against IGoR. In a later analysis, TCR-TCR, TCR-HLA and TCR-CMV co-occurrence was scored with hypergeometric tests, and a repertoire-size bias correction was applied to TCR pairs. False discovery rates were estimated in a later analysis by permuting HLA or CMV assignments 20 times. In a later analysis, co-occurring TCRs were grouped using DBSCAN, with TCRdist sequence similarity added in when clustering inside HLA-allele-positive subsets. For co-occurrence clustering, repertoires with fewer than 30,000 or more than 120,000 public chains were excluded, along with five or six repertoires with anomalous nucleotide sharing. TCRdb re-hosts the immuneACCESS table, in-frame sequences only. Its copies lack some clones; in the studies checked, an unresolved V gene accounts for under half of them, and the cause for the rest is not known. V and J calls and clone size follow that table, whereas D and trimming were derived from the DNA. The sample records around 200,000 clones, 65% to 80% of which are singletons. Of the sample, roughly a sixth is held by the ten largest clones.

The CDR3 has 18 amino acids, counting the end cysteine and phenylalanine. Only CDR3 DNA remains: 54 bases, in frame from the first base. Sequences SGHVS (CDR1) and FQNEAQ (CDR2) are obtained from the germline V gene. From V the trimming removes 5 bases and from J it removes 2 bases, while the gene matches leave 10 bases of the junction unaccounted for. This entry is derived from a study of cytomegalovirus exposure and HLA in healthy donors (dated by TCRdb to the late 2010s). Regarding the complete study: According to an earlier analysis of 587 of the donors, 150 million to 200 million T cells yielded approximately 120 million unique TCR beta sequences and less than 300 Gb of sequence data. To predict cytomegalovirus infection status, the study combined high-throughput TCR immunosequencing, statistical association of individual TCRs with disease status, and machine learning. Rather than drawing on any new phenotypic data, the later analysis identified candidate immune exposures from TCR beta sequences and the way those sequences occurred across donors. Among the roughly 400 genotyped donors, under 90% belonged to the genetic ancestry cluster associated with self-reported Caucasian donors. Typing coverage varied by locus: about 629-640 donors for A, B, C, DRB1 and DQB1; more than 500 for DQA1; some 610 for DPA1; 450 to 480 for DPB1. Both class I and class II loci were covered by HLA typing, at four-digit resolution. Every discovery cohort repertoire had been produced on one sequencing platform. The T cell repertoires of 666 subjects were profiled by immunosequencing and related to cytomegalovirus serostatus. In a later genetic analysis, genome-wide SNP genotypes for about three fifths of the roughly 670 donors were used, and that subset was treated as a discovery cohort. A later analysis re-analyzed previously published TCR beta repertoires from several hundred donors and added high-resolution HLA genotyping to study TCR occurrence patterns. The study aimed to test whether signatures of past pathogen exposure could be identified by cataloging public T cell receptors. In addition to the first cohort of 666 subjects, a separate validation cohort of some 120 different subjects was used. Among 398 genotyped donors of the cohort, an average of around 240,000 unique TCR beta nucleotide sequences were sequenced per donor, roughly 20% of them non-productive. Alongside the repertoire data, information on donor age, sex, ethnicity and CMV serostatus was compiled. Roughly 310 gigabases of sequencing data and approximately 84 million unique TCR sequences were included in an early release covering around 600 HLA-typed donors. To decide whether each TCR beta V gene segment behaved as functional or pseudogenic, an earlier analysis of approximately 590 of the donors relied on high-throughput TCR beta sequencing. About 5 DR-DQ haplotypes were handled as single units for association and clustering, since linkage in the cohort was strong. What the authors observed across the whole study: Seventeen rarely observed V segments, including chromosome 9 orphons, were excluded from the earlier analysis of approximately 500 of the donors because counts were too low. Some IMGT-functional V segments, including TRBV6-2 and TRBV6-3, could not be distinguished by the 87-base-pair reads and were therefore excluded. A total of roughly 160 TCR beta chains were listed by the study as associated with cytomegalovirus. In a later analysis, more than 15,000 TCR beta sequences were associated with specific HLA alleles at a false discovery rate of 0.05. In vitro tests confirmed that a few of the cytomegalovirus-associated TCR beta chains recognize cytomegalovirus antigens. A later analysis found that most CMV-associated TCR beta chains appeared HLA-restricted, with HLA associations seemingly driven largely by CMV exposure. The cohort was sequenced for TCR beta chains only, and without alpha or paired-chain data the features that could be detected were limited. In an earlier analysis of some 500 of the donors, most TCR beta V segments were observed in productive rearrangements about 87% or about 30% of the time, broadly matching IMGT annotations. In a later analysis, HLA-associated TCR beta chains were found to be more clonally expanded and to have lower generation probabilities than equally common non-associated chains. A later genetic analysis reported fewer N-insertions in productive TCRs among donors in an Asian-associated ancestry cluster than the roughly 700-donor mean. A further reported finding was that TCR beta sequences accurately predicted the HLA-A and HLA-B alleles for most subjects in the first cohort. In a later analysis, TCR association rates were found to vary across HLA loci, with the most associated TCRs seen for DRB1 alleles and the fewest for HLA-C alleles. The presence/absence analyses assumed that sequencing depth was roughly uniform across donors, and that assumption may not be true. The sequencing pipeline was judged likely to have produced a cluster of highly shared sequence variants as a technical artifact. Linkage disequilibrium might explain the correlated functional status among segregating V segments, but an unknown experimental factor could not be excluded. According to the authors, the approach could potentially be generalized to other disease states and immunological phenotypes. Most TCR sequences were observed very rarely across donors, whereas some public TCRs were present in many individuals. Assigning TCR associations to individual alleles was difficult when HLA alleles, especially DR and DQ, strongly co-occurred. In a later genetic analysis, a missense DCLRE1C variant was associated with V-gene and J-gene trimming of TCR beta chains, and the association was replicated in an independent cohort. Cytomegalovirus status was reported to be diagnosed by the classifier with high specificity and sensitivity in both the original and validation cohorts. Immune exposure information for the cohort was limited to CMV serostatus. Several of the top co-occurrence clusters appeared to be linked to parvovirus B19, influenza, CMV and Epstein-Barr virus, according to a later analysis. Because HLA typing was missing for some donors at each locus, association tests included only the typed subset.

The cohort comprised around 690 healthy bone marrow donors. Cohort members were all nominally healthy when sampled, although unrecorded immune exposures were likely present. The donor tested CMV seronegative and was one of the 352 seronegative cohort members. A peripheral blood sample was collected from each donor, and TCR beta sequencing was performed on peripheral blood mononuclear cells. The Qiagen DNeasy Blood Extraction Kit was used to extract genomic DNA from the blood cell samples. The clonotype was recovered from a man aged 35 to 55 in good health and CMV-seronegative. The source material was PBMCs. The sequence links TRBV7-8 to TRBJ2-3, with 13 central nucleotides matching TRBD2. The nucleotides are TGTGCCAGCAGCCCCCGGACTAGCGGGGGCCTATACACAGATACGCAGTATTTT. It translates as CASSPRTSGGLYTDTQYF.